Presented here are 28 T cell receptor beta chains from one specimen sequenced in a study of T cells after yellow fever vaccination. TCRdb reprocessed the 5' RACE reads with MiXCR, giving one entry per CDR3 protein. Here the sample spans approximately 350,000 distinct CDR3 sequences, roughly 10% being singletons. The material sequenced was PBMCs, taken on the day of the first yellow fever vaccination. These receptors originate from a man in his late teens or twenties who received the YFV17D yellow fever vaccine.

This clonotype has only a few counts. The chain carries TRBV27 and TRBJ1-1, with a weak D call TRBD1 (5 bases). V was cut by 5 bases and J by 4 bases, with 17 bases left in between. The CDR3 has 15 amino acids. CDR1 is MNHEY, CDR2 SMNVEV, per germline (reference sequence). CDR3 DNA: TGTGCCAGCAGTCAGATCGGGGGAAAGGGCACTGAAGCTTTCTTT. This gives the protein CASSQIGGKGTEAFF.

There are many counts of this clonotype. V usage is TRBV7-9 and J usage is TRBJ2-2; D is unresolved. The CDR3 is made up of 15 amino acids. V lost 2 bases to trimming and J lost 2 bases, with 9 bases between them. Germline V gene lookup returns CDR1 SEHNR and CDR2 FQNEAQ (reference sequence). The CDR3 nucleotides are TGTGCCAGCAGCTTAATCAGGAGTAACACCGGGGAGCTGTTTTTT. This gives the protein CASSLIRSNTGELFF.

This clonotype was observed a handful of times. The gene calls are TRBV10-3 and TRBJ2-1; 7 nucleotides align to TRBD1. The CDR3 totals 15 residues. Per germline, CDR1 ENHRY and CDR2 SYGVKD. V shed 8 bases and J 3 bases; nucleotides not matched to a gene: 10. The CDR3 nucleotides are TGTGCCATCGCCATTGGACAGGCCGGCTACAATGAGCAGTTCTTC. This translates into CAIAIGQAGYNEQFF.

The CDR3 DNA sequence: TGTGCCAGCAGCCAAGCCTACGAGCAGTACTTC. This encodes CASSQAYEQYF. This chain links TRBV7-2 with TRBJ2-7; D gene unclear. The CDR3 has 11 residues. Germline V gene data show CDR1 as SGHTA and CDR2 as FQGNSA. Trimming pared 5 bases from V and 2 bases from J, leaving 4 bases between.

CDR3 sequence reads: CASSEQGFDYGYTF. CDR3 in DNA: TGCGCCAGCAGCGAACAGGGTTTTGACTATGGCTACACCTTC. The chain is built from TRBV5-1 and TRBJ1-2, with a possible D match to TRBD1 (6 bases). The germline V gene encodes CDR1 SGHRS and CDR2 YFSETQ. CDR3 length: 14 residues. V was shortened by 4 bases and J by 3 bases, with 13 bases between the two germline ends.

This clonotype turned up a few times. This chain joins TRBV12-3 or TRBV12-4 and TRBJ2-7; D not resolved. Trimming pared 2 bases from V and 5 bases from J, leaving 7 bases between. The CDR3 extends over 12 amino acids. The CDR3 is CASSLPPNEQYF. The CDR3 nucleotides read TGTGCCAGCAGTTTACCCCCTAACGAGCAGTACTTC.

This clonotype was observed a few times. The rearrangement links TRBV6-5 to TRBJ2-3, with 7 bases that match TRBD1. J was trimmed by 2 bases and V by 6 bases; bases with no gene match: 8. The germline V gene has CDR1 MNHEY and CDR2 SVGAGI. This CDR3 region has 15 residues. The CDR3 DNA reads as TGTGCCAGCAGCTATGGGACAGCGACCACAGATACGCAGTATTTT. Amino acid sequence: CASSYGTATTDTQYF.

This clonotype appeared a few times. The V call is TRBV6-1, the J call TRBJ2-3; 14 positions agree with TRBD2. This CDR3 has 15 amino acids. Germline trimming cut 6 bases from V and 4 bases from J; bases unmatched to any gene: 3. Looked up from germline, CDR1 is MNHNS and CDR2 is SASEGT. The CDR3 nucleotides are TGTGCCAGCAGGACTAGCGGGGGGGCCGCAGATACGCAGTATTTT. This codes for CASRTSGGAADTQYF.

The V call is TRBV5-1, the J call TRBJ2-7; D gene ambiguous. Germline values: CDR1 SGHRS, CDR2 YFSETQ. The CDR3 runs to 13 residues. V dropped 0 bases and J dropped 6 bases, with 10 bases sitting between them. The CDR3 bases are TGCGCCAGCAGCTTGGCCGGGCGGAGCGAGCAGTACTTC. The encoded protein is CASSLAGRSEQYF.

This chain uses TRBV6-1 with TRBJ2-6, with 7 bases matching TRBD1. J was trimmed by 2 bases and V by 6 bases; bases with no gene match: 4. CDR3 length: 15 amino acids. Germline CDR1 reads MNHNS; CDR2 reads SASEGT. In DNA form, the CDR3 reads TGTGCCAGCAGCGCGACAGGGCCTGGGGCCAACGTCCTGACTTTC. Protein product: CASSATGPGANVLTF.

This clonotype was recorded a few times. CDR3 nucleotides: TGCGCCAGCAGCTTGGGGACAGGGGCTAATGAAAAACTGTTTTTT. As protein: CASSLGTGANEKLFF. The chain carries TRBV5-1 and TRBJ1-4, with 9 bases aligning to TRBD1. The germline V gene encodes CDR1 SGHRS and CDR2 YFSETQ. Trimming removed 0 bases from V and 3 bases from J; junction bases left unmatched: 0. The CDR3 loop spans 15 amino acids.

For the CDR3, the DNA is TGTGCCAGCAGCTTTCAGACAGGGGCAACCTACGAGCAGTACGTC. The encoded protein is CASSFQTGATYEQYV. The V call is TRBV7-2, the J call TRBJ2-7; 8 bases agree with TRBD1. This CDR3 is 15 amino acids long. Germline CDR1 reads SGHTA; CDR2 reads FQGNSA. V lost 3 bases and J lost 2; bases outside the gene matches: 6.

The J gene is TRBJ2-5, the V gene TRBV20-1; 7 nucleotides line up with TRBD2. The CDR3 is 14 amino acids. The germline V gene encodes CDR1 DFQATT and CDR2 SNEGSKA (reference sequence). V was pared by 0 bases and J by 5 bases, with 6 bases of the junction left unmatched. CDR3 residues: CSARDLSGVETQYF. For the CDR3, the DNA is TGCAGTGCTAGAGATCTGAGCGGGGTGGAGACCCAGTACTTC.

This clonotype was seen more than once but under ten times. Here the CDR3 reads CASSLPGNLKETQYF. CDR3 DNA sequence: TGTGCCAGCAGCTTACCAGGGAACCTTAAAGAGACCCAGTACTTC. The chain recombines TRBV7-9 with TRBJ2-5, with a possible D match to TRBD1 (5 bases). Per germline, CDR1 SEHNR and CDR2 FQNEAQ (reference sequence). CDR3 length equals 15 residues. With 2 bases removed from V and 3 bases from J, the gap between germline ends came to 13 bases.

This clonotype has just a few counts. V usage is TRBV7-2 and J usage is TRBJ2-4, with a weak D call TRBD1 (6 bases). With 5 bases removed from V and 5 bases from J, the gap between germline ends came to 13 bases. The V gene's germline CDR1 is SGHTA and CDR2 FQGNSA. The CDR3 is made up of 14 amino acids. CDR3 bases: TGTGCCAGCAGCCAGGGGTGGGGGCAAAACATTCAGTACTTC. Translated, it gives CASSQGWGQNIQYF.

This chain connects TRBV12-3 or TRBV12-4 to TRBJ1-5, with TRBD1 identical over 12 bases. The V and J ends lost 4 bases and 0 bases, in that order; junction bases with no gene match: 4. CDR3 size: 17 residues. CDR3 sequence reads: CASSSGTGGFSNQPQHF. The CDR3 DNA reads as TGTGCCAGCAGTTCCGGGACAGGGGGCTTTAGCAATCAGCCCCAGCATTTT.

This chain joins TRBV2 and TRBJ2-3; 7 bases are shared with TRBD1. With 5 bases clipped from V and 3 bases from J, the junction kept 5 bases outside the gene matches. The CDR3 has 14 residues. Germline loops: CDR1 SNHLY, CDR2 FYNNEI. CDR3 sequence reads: CASSQQGNTDTQYF. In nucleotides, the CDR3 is TGTGCCAGCAGTCAACAGGGGAATACAGATACGCAGTATTTT.

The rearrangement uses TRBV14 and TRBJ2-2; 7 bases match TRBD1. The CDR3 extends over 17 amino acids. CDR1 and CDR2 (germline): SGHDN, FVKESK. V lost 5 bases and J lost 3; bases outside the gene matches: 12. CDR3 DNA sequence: TGTGCCAGCAGCTCACGCTGGGACCAGGGGGACACCGGGGAGCTGTTTTTT. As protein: CASSSRWDQGDTGELFF. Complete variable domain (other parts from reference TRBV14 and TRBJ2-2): EAGVTQFPSHSVIEKGQTVTLRCDPISGHDNLYWYRRVMGKEIKFLLHFVKESKQDESGMPNNRFLAERTGGTYSTLKVQPAELEDSGVYFCASSSRWDQGDTGELFFGEGSRLTVL.

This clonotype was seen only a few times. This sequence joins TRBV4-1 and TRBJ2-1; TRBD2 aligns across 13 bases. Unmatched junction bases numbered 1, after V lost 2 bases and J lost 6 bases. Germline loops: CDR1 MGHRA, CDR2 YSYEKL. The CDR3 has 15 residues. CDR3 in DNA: TGCGCCAGCAGCCAACGGACTAGCGGGGGCAATGAGCAGTTCTTC. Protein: CASSQRTSGGNEQFF.

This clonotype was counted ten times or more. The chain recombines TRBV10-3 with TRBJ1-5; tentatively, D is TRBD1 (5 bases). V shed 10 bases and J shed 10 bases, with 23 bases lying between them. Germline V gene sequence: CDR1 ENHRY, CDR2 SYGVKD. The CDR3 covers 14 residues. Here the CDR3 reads CATGGDPSFYPQHF. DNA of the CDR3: TGTGCCACGGGAGGGGATCCTAGTTTTTATCCCCAGCATTTT.

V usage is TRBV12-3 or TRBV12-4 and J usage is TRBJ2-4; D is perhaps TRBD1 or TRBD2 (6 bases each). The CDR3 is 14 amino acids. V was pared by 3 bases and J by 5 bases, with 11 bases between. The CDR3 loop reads CASSFAGGENIQYF. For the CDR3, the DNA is TGTGCCAGCAGTTTCGCCGGGGGCGAAAACATTCAGTACTTC.

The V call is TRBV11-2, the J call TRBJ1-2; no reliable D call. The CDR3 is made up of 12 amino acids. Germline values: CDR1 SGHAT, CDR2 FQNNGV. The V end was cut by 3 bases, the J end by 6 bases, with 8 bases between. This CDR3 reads CASSLMVDGYTF. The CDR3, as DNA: TGTGCCAGCAGCTTGATGGTGGATGGCTACACCTTC. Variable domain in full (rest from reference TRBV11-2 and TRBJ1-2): EAGVAQSPRYKIIEKRQSVAFWCNPISGHATLYWYQQILGQGPKLLIQFQNNGVVDDSQLPKDRFSAERLKGVDSTLKIQPAKLEDSAVYLCASSLMVDGYTFGSGTRLTVV.

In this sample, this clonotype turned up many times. CDR3 coding DNA: TGCGCCAGCAGCCATCCCTCGGGGCGGGGGGACCACTACAATGAGCAGTTCTTC. It is translated as CASSHPSGRGDHYNEQFF. The genes are TRBV4-1 and TRBJ2-1; 8 nucleotides align to TRBD2. This CDR3 is built from 18 residues. V dropped 3 bases and J dropped 3; count of bases not matched to a gene: 13. Per the germline V gene, CDR1 is MGHRA and CDR2 is YSYEKL.

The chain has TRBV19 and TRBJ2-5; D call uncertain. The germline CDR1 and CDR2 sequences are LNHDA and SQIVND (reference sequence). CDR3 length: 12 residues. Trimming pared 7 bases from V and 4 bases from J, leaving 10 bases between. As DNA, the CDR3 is TGTGCCAGTAAGGGCCCAGGAGAGACCCAGTACTTC. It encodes CASKGPGETQYF.

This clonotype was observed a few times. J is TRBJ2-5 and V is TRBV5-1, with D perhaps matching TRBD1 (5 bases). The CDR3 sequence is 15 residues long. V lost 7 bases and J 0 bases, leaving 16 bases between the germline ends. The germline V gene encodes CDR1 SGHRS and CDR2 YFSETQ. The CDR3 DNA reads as TGCGCCAGCGGGGCCGGTGACAGATACCAAGAGACCCAGTACTTC. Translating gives CASGAGDRYQETQYF. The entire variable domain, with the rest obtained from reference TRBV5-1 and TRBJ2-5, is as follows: KAGVTQTPRYLIKTRGQQVTLSCSPISGHRSVSWYQQTPGQGLQFLFEYFSETQRNKGNFPGRFSGRQFSNSRSEMNVSTLELGDSALYLCASGAGDRYQETQYFGPGTRLLVL.

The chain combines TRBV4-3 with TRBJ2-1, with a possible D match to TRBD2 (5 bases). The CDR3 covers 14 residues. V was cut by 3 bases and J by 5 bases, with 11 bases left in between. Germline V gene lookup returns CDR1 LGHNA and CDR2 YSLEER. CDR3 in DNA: TGCGCCAGCAGCCAGGAGACTAACAACAATGAGCAGTTCTTC. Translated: CASSQETNNNEQFF.

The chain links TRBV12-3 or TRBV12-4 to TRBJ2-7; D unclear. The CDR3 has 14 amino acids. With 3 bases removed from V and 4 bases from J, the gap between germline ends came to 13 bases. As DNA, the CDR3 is TGTGCCAGCAGTTTGGGCCTAGATGGTTACGAGCAGTACTTC. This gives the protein CASSLGLDGYEQYF.

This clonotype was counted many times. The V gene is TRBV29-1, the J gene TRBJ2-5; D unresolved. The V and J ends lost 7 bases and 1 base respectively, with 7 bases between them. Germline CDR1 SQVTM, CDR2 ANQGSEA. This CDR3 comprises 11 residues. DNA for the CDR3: TGCAGCGCTGGACGCCAAGAGACCCAGTACTTC. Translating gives CSAGRQETQYF.